One TCR beta chain is described in this entry. Its target is unknown. The naive CD8 subset, CD45RO-negative cells positively selected for CCR7, excluded terminally differentiated effector memory CD45RA+ cells. This entry belongs to a study of shared clonotypes between healthy human individuals. Broader study findings: When compared with the clonotypes that were shared by all four sorted-subset donors, the non-shared clonotypes turned out to have lower generation probabilities. Clonotype sharing among donors, it was expected, would be affected by sequencing depth.

A deep-level run was used for the assay. DNA at about 0.2 ug, about 30,000 T cell genomes, went into sorted-subset replicate PCRs. Produced via immunoSEQ multiplex PCR; TCRdb's table is partial and in-frame only. This table has 800,000 or so clones, roughly 96% appearing once. In germline, CDR1 is KGHSH, CDR2 LQKENI. The J segment lost 4 bases and the V segment lost 3 bases, leaving 10 bases of the junction unmatched. This CDR3 is 17 amino acids long. Sequenced material: naive CD8+ T cells sorted from blood. The sequence was collected from a man aged 25-45 years in good health. The J gene is TRBJ1-4, the V gene TRBV18, with 8 bases fitting TRBD1. CDR3 amino acids: CASSPTTGEVGNEKLFF. As DNA, the CDR3 is TGTGCCAGCTCACCCACGACAGGGGAAGTTGGTAATGAAAAACTGTTTTTT. The whole variable domain, filled in from reference TRBV18 and TRBJ1-4, reads NAGVMQNPRHLVRRRGQEARLRCSPMKGHSHVYWYRQLPEEGLKFMVYLQKENIIDESGMPKERFSAEFPKEGPSILRIQQVVRGDSAAYFCASSPTTGEVGNEKLFFGSGTQLSVL.